The source of this TCR beta chain is a study of blood T cell repertoires in COVID-19. Looking at the study overall: Sites in the United States, Italy and Spain provided acute and convalescent COVID-19 samples.

Cohorts were based on clinical histories the participants reported. Source study methods: Reference gene primer amplification gave estimated nucleated cell counts. Sequenced by immunoSEQ multiplex PCR; TCRdb stores in-frame clones only, minus some. That table supplies the V and J calls and clone size; D and trimming were determined from the DNA. The table records roughly 61,000 clones, under 80% of them present only once. Germline V gene data show CDR1 as LNHNV and CDR2 as YYDKDF (reference sequence). V dropped 4 bases and J dropped 0; count of bases not matched to a gene: 5. This CDR3 is 15 amino acids long.

This TCR was recovered from a woman between 55 and 75 years old who had been exposed to COVID-19. The genes are TRBV15 and TRBJ1-1; 7 bases agree with TRBD1. The sequenced sample was PBMCs or T cells enriched from blood (not recorded which). CDR3 sequence: CATSTPRGMNTEAFF. The DNA of the CDR3 is TGTGCCACCAGCACACCCAGGGGGATGAACACTGAAGCTTTCTTT. The full variable domain, completed using reference TRBV15 and TRBJ1-1, is DAMVIQNPRYQVTQFGKPVTLSCSQTLNHNVMYWYQQKSSQAPKLLFHYYDKDFNNEADTPDNFQSRRPNTSFCFLDIRSPGLGDTAMYLCATSTPRGMNTEAFFGQGTRLTVV.